These 13 T cell receptor beta chains were sequenced from one sample in a study of blood T cell repertoires in COVID-19. Libraries were prepared by immunoSEQ multiplex PCR; TCRdb keeps only in-frame clonotypes and omits some of them. The sample lists 75,000 to 85,000 clones; 80% to 90% were seen once. The sample taken for sequencing was peripheral blood. The receptors here all came from a human donor in a cohort sampled during active COVID-19.

The rearrangement joins TRBV11-3 to TRBJ2-7, with TRBD2 matching over 13 bases. This CDR3 has 14 amino acids. V lost 1 base and J lost 6; bases outside the gene matches: 0. In germline, CDR1 is SGHNT, CDR2 YENEEA. Here the CDR3 DNA reads TGTGCCAGCAGCTTAGGACTAGCGGGGGGCGAGCAGTACTTC. As protein: CASSLGLAGGEQYF.

The sample holds one count of this clone. The chain couples TRBV27 to TRBJ2-5; D is perhaps TRBD1 (5 bases). CDR1 MNHEY and CDR2 SMNVEV come from the germline V gene (reference sequence). The germline V and J ends were trimmed by 2 bases and 4 bases, with 8 bases remaining between them. This CDR3 is 13 amino acids long. The CDR3 DNA sequence: TGTGCCAGCAGTTTACTTGGGGCAGAGACCCAGTACTTC. Translated, it gives CASSLLGAETQYF.

The chain's CDR3 is CASSYSFYWTANTEAFF. As DNA, the CDR3 is TGTGCCAGCAGTTACTCATTTTATTGGACAGCGAACACTGAAGCTTTCTTT. V is TRBV6-2 or TRBV6-3 and J is TRBJ1-1, with D tentatively TRBD1 (6 bases). CDR3 length: 17 residues. V was cut by 0 bases and J by 1 base, with 15 bases left in between. Looked up from germline, CDR1 is MNHEY and CDR2 is SVGEGT.

This clone was recorded only once. The CDR3 region has the DNA TGTGCCAGCATCTCAGGGACACCGAGAGAGACCCAGTACTTC. Translation gives CASISGTPRETQYF. V and J are TRBV6-5 and TRBJ2-5; D is perhaps TRBD1 (6 bases). CDR1 and CDR2 from the germline V gene are MNHEY and SVGAGI. This CDR3 comprises 14 residues. The germline V and J ends were trimmed by 7 bases and 4 bases, with 16 bases remaining between them.

The genes are TRBV6-6 and TRBJ1-2; weak D call: TRBD1 (6 bases). Germline V CDR1 and CDR2: MNHNY, SVGAGI (reference sequence). The CDR3 extends over 12 amino acids. Trimming shortened V by 7 bases and J by 8 bases, and 14 bases separated the two germline ends. The CDR3 here is CASTKTGSGYTF. The CDR3 nucleotides read TGTGCCAGCACTAAAACAGGGTCCGGCTACACCTTC.

The chain combines TRBV28 with TRBJ2-2, with 10 bases matching TRBD2. V shed 3 bases and J 4 bases; nucleotides not matched to a gene: 14. The CDR3 length is 19 residues. Germline V lookup: CDR1 MDHEN, CDR2 SYDVKM. The CDR3 here is CASSLSLAGVGGSTGELFF. The CDR3 nucleotides are TGTGCCAGCAGTTTGAGCCTAGCGGGAGTGGGGGGGTCCACCGGGGAGCTGTTTTTT.

The J gene is TRBJ1-3, the V gene TRBV7-2; no firm D call. The CDR3 runs to 14 residues. Germline CDR1 is SGHTA and CDR2 is FQGNSA. The V and J ends lost 4 bases and 0 bases respectively, with 7 bases between them. The CDR3 spells CASSSGNSGNTIYF. CDR3 bases: TGTGCCAGCAGCTCGGGGAACTCTGGAAACACCATATATTTT.

In nucleotides, the CDR3 is TGTGCCAGCAGCCAACCGCGAAGTAGCGGGAGGGCCAATGAGCAGTTCTTC. Its protein product is CASSQPRSSGRANEQFF. This chain links TRBV3-1 (or the pseudogene TRBV3-2) with TRBJ2-1; TRBD2 aligns across 11 bases. V trimming: 2 bases; J trimming: 6 bases; junction bases outside the gene matches: 9. The length of the CDR3 is 17 residues. CDR1 LGHDT and CDR2 YNNKEL come from the germline V gene (reference sequence).

This clone has only one observation. CDR3 nucleotide sequence: TGCGCCAGCAGATGGGGACAGGATAGCAATCAGCCCCAGCATTTT. It specifies CASRWGQDSNQPQHF. V gene TRBV5-1 combines with J gene TRBJ1-5; 8 bases line up with TRBD1. This CDR3 has 15 amino acids. The germline V gene has CDR1 SGHRS and CDR2 YFSETQ. V was pared by 5 bases and J by 0 bases, with 4 bases of the junction left unmatched.

About this clone itself: The junction and the germline gene differ at one end; a read error may be behind it. V usage is TRBV7-7 and J usage is TRBJ2-7; 8 nucleotides line up with TRBD2. The CDR3 loop spans 16 amino acids. The germline CDR1 and CDR2 sequences are SSHAT and FNYEAQ (reference sequence). This CDR3 reads CASSLKFAGGTYEQYF. The DNA for the CDR3 is TGTGCTAGCAGCTTAAAATTCGCGGGGGGAACCTACGAGCAGTACTTC.

This clone was seen a single time. The rearrangement joins TRBV10-3 to TRBJ1-1; TRBD1 might be the D (5 bases). Germline V gene data show CDR1 as ENHRY and CDR2 as SYGVKD. Between the trimmed V and J ends, which lost 0 bases and 4 bases, there was a span of 9 bases. The CDR3 has 14 residues. Written as DNA, the CDR3 is TGTGCCATCAGTGAGTCGAGGGGAGGCACTGAAGCTTTCTTT. The encoded protein is CAISESRGGTEAFF.

The gene calls are TRBV7-9 and TRBJ2-3; TRBD1 agrees at 11 bases. This CDR3 contains 19 residues. Per the germline V gene, CDR1 is SEHNR and CDR2 is FQNEAQ (reference sequence). V dropped 5 bases and J dropped 2; count of bases not matched to a gene: 15. The CDR3 sequence: CASSLGQGALNFFTDTQYF. CDR3 coding DNA: TGTGCCAGCAGCCTAGGACAGGGGGCGTTGAATTTCTTCACAGATACGCAGTATTTT.

The rearrangement uses TRBV30 and TRBJ1-6; D gene unclear. Trimming took off 4 bases at V and 10 bases at J, with 8 bases between the two ends. Germline CDR1 is GTSNPN and CDR2 is SVGIG (reference sequence). CDR3 size: 11 residues. The CDR3 loop is CAWTTGSPLHF. The CDR3 DNA sequence: TGTGCCTGGACGACGGGGTCACCCCTCCACTTT. Full variable domain (missing parts from reference TRBV30 and TRBJ1-6): SQTIHQWPATLVQPVGSPLSLECTVEGTSNPNLYWYRQAAGRGLQLLFYSVGIGQISSEVPQNLSASRPQDRQFILSSKKLLLSDSGFYLCAWTTGSPLHFGNGTRLTVT.